A single sample is the source of the 17 T cell receptor beta chains below, sequenced in a study of cytomegalovirus exposure and HLA in healthy donors. Primers for the PCR totalled 60 Vbeta and 13 Jbeta. Generated by immunoSEQ multiplex PCR, the TCRdb table keeps only in-frame clones and is missing some. The table lists around 160,000 clones, roughly 87% of them singletons. What was sequenced was PBMCs. These receptors came from a man in his forties or fifties in good health and CMV-seropositive.

The CDR3 spells CATSRVMGDRGRNTIYF. The CDR3 DNA sequence: TGTGCCACCAGCAGAGTAATGGGGGACAGGGGTAGAAACACCATATATTTT. The chain joins TRBV15 to TRBJ1-3, with 10 bases that match TRBD1. The CDR3 has 17 amino acids. Germline trimming cut 1 base from V and 5 bases from J; bases unmatched to any gene: 8. CDR1 and CDR2 from the germline V gene are LNHNV and YYDKDF (reference sequence). Based on the CDR3 plus reference TRBV15 and TRBJ1-3, the full variable domain is DAMVIQNPRYQVTQFGKPVTLSCSQTLNHNVMYWYQQKSSQAPKLLFHYYDKDFNNEADTPDNFQSRRPNTSFCFLDIRSPGLGDTAMYLCATSRVMGDRGRNTIYFGEGSWLTVV.

The chain joins TRBV5-1 to TRBJ1-1; 9 bases are shared with TRBD1. J gave up 5 bases and V 0 bases, and 5 bases lay outside the gene matches. The germline CDR1 and CDR2 sequences are SGHRS and YFSETQ. The CDR3 runs to 15 residues. The CDR3 region has the DNA TGCGCCAGCAGCTTGGCAGGACAGGGGAAGACTGAAGCTTTCTTT. Protein sequence: CASSLAGQGKTEAFF.

The chain joins TRBV4-2 to TRBJ2-3; weak D call: TRBD2 (6 bases). The CDR3 contains 13 residues. The V gene's germline CDR1 is LGHNA and CDR2 YNFKEQ. Trimming pared 0 bases from V and 6 bases from J, leaving 7 bases between. CDR3 loop: CASSQDRGDTQYF. CDR3 in DNA: TGTGCCAGCAGCCAAGATCGGGGGGATACGCAGTATTTT.

The chain links TRBV27 to TRBJ2-7; D is undetermined. CDR3 size: 15 residues. V lost 3 bases and J lost 0, with 12 bases in between. Germline CDR1 is MNHEY and CDR2 is SMNVEV (reference sequence). CDR3 bases: TGTGCCAGCAGTTTTCTTCTAGGAAGCTCCTACGAGCAGTACTTC. This codes for CASSFLLGSSYEQYF.

The chain combines TRBV19 with TRBJ1-5; 7 nucleotides align to TRBD1. Per the germline V gene, CDR1 is LNHDA and CDR2 is SQIVND (reference sequence). J lost 7 bases, V lost 4 bases, and 7 bases had no gene match. CDR3 size: 14 residues. The CDR3 region has the DNA TGTGCCAGTAGTACTACAGGGGCGGGCCAGCCCCAGCATTTT. Its protein is CASSTTGAGQPQHF.

A single count supports this clone. J is TRBJ1-5 and V is TRBV7-9, with 7 bases aligning to TRBD1. Germline CDR1 is SEHNR and CDR2 is FQNEAQ (reference sequence). The junction had 8 bases not matched to a gene; V was cut back by 6 bases and J by 0 bases. The CDR3 runs 16 residues. The CDR3 here is CASSIDRAHSNQPQHF. The CDR3 nucleotides read TGTGCCAGCAGTATCGACAGGGCTCATAGCAATCAGCCCCAGCATTTT.

This clone came up a few times. J is TRBJ2-3 and V is TRBV5-6; possible D gene TRBD1, 5 bases. Germline V gene sequence: CDR1 SGHDT, CDR2 YYEEEE. The CDR3 length is 14 residues. Trimming took off 0 bases at V and 3 bases at J, with 8 bases between the two ends. For the CDR3, the DNA is TGTGCCAGCAGCTTGGTAGGGGCGACAGATACGCAGTATTTT. Amino acids: CASSLVGATDTQYF. The full variable domain, in which reference TRBV5-6 and TRBJ2-3 provide the parts outside the CDR3, is DAGVTQSPTHLIKTRGQQVTLRCSPKSGHDTVSWYQQALGQGPQFIFQYYEEEERQRGNFPDRFSGHQFPNYSSELNVNALLLGDSALYLCASSLVGATDTQYFGPGTRLTVL.

Of note for this clone: An end of the junction differs from the germline gene, which may be a read error. The chain is built from TRBV7-9 and TRBJ2-3; 8 nucleotides line up with TRBD2. CDR1 and CDR2 (germline): SEHNR, FQNEAQ (reference sequence). CDR3 length equals 16 residues. The CDR3 nucleotides read TGTTCCAGCAGCTTATGGTACGGGGGGGCTACAGATACGCAGTATTTT. Protein sequence: CSSSLWYGGATDTQYF.

The CDR3 nucleotides are TGCGCCAGCAGCCAATCCCAGGCAAGAAGCGGGAGGGCGAAAGATACGCAGTATTTT. This translates into CASSQSQARSGRAKDTQYF. The chain is built from TRBV4-1 and TRBJ2-3; 10 bases align to TRBD2. Germline-derived CDR1 and CDR2 are MGHRA and YSYEKL. The J segment lost 5 bases and the V segment lost 2 bases, leaving 16 bases of the junction unmatched. The CDR3 is 19 residues long.

V and J are TRBV9 and TRBJ1-2; TRBD1 might be the D (6 bases). Trimming took off 0 bases at V and 3 bases at J, with 24 bases between the two ends. Germline assignment: CDR1 SGDLS and CDR2 YYNGEE. The CDR3 is 19 residues long. The CDR3 spells CASSVGTLVNTGLDYGYTF. The CDR3 DNA reads as TGTGCCAGCAGCGTAGGAACCTTAGTTAATACAGGGTTGGACTATGGCTACACCTTC.

Concerning this clone itself: Mismatch with germline at one junction end may stem from a read error. Written as DNA, the CDR3 is TGTGCCAGTAGTATATTAGCGGGGGGGCCGAGAGAGCAGTACTTT. Translation: CASSILAGGPREQYF. The chain is built from TRBV19 and TRBJ2-7, with TRBD2 matching over 11 bases. The CDR3 runs to 15 residues. Germline CDR1 is LNHDA and CDR2 is SQIVND (reference sequence).

The chain has TRBV28 and TRBJ2-3; possibly TRBD2 for D (5 bases). CDR1 is MDHEN, CDR2 SYDVKM, per germline. The CDR3 runs 14 residues. Trimming cost V 7 bases and J 1 base, with 12 bases left between them. In DNA form, the CDR3 reads TGTGCCAGCAAAAGATTGAGGGGCACAGATACGCAGTATTTT. It specifies CASKRLRGTDTQYF.

CDR3 sequence (DNA): TGTGCCAGCAGTTTAGATGGTCGAGAGGGTGGGACAGATACGCAGTATTTT. Translation gives CASSLDGREGGTDTQYF. V gene TRBV27 combines with J gene TRBJ2-3, with D possibly being TRBD2 (5 bases). The CDR3 is 17 amino acids. V was pared by 2 bases and J by 3 bases, with 18 bases between. Germline values: CDR1 MNHEY, CDR2 SMNVEV (reference sequence).

This clone was counted only a few times. The chain joins TRBV5-1 to TRBJ2-7; unclear D gene. V was clipped by 9 bases and J by 3 bases, with 22 bases between them. CDR1 SGHRS and CDR2 YFSETQ come from the germline V gene. This CDR3 comprises 15 residues. The CDR3 reads CATKQFQEFGYEQYF. DNA of the CDR3: TGCGCCACCAAGCAGTTTCAGGAATTCGGCTACGAGCAGTACTTC.

This clone was recorded once. The chain has TRBV6-1 and TRBJ2-7; 8 nucleotides match TRBD1. With V trimmed by 3 bases and J by 4 bases, 5 bases remained unmatched. This CDR3 comprises 14 residues. Germline V gene sequence: CDR1 MNHNS, CDR2 SASEGT. CDR3 protein: CASSDGQGGYEQYF. CDR3 DNA: TGTGCCAGCAGTGACGGACAGGGTGGATACGAGCAGTACTTC.

This chain joins TRBV10-3 and TRBJ1-6; 9 nucleotides match TRBD1. V was clipped by 6 bases and J by 5 bases; unmatched bases: 8. This CDR3 contains 16 residues. Germline lookup yields CDR1 ENHRY and CDR2 SYGVKD. The CDR3 DNA sequence: TGTGCCATCAGCCGACAGGGGGACATAAATAATTCACCCCTCCACTTT. Amino acids: CAISRQGDINNSPLHF.

This clone was counted once. V is TRBV7-9 and J is TRBJ2-2; D not resolved. V was clipped by 3 bases and J by 1 base, with 6 bases between them. The germline V gene has CDR1 SEHNR and CDR2 FQNEAQ (reference sequence). The CDR3 totals 14 residues. This chain's CDR3 is CASSFYGNTGELFF. In nucleotides, the CDR3 is TGTGCCAGCAGCTTTTACGGGAACACCGGGGAGCTGTTTTTT.